This TCR beta chain originates from a study of T cell repertoires in cytomegalovirus infection. Overall study: An indication of both CMV infection and matching HLA type came from public TCR beta signatures. Study-wide results and limits: There were HLA-C-restricted CMV-specific TCR beta clonotypes dominating the ex vivo response.

Each CDR3 protein is one row after TCRdb ran MiXCR on the reads. The sample shows roughly 280,000 distinct CDR3 sequences, roughly 10% of them seen only once. Germline V gene sequence: CDR1 SGHTA, CDR2 FQGNSA. This CDR3 spans 15 amino acids. Trimming removed 5 bases at V and 0 bases at J, with 8 bases between. There are many counts of this clonotype. The antigen is unknown. Input material: PBMCs. The receptor was derived from a human donor in good health (CMV status not recorded). Some clones in this sample may be carry-over from other donors' samples. This chain links TRBV7-2 with TRBJ2-6; D tentatively reads TRBD1 or TRBD2 (5 bases each). The CDR3 DNA follows: TGTGCCAGCAGCCGGGACCACTCTGGGGCCAACGTCCTGACTTTC. Translating it yields CASSRDHSGANVLTF.